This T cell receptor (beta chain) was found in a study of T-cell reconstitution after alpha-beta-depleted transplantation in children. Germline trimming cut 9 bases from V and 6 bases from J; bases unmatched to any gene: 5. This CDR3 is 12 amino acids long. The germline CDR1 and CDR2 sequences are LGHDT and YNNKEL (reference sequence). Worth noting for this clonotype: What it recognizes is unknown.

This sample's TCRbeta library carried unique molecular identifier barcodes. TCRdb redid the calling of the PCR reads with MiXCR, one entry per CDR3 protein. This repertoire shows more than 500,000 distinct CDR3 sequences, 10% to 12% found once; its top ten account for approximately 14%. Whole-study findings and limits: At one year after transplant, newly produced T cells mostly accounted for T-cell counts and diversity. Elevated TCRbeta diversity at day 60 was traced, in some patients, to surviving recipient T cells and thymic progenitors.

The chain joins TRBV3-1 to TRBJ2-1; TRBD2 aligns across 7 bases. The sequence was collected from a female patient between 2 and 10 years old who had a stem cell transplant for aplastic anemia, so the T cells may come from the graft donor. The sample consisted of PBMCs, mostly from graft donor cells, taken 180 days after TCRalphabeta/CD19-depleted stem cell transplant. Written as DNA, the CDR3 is TGTGCCAGTGCGGGAGTCCCCAATGAGCAGTTCTTC. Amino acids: CASAGVPNEQFF.